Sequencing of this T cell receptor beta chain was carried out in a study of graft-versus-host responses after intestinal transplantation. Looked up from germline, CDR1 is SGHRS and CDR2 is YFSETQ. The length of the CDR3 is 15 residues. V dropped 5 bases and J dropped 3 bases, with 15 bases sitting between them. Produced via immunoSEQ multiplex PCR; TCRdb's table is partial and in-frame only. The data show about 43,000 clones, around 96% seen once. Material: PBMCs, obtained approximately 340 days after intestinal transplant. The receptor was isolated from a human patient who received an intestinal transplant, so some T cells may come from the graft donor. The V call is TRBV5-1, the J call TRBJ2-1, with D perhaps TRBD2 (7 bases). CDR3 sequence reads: CASRRGEGVYNEQFF. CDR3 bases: TGCGCCAGCAGGAGGGGGGAGGGAGTCTACAATGAGCAGTTCTTC.